The sequence of this TCR beta chain was determined in a study of human T cells and chemical hapten exposure. The CDR3 extends over 14 amino acids. Trimming took 5 bases from V and 0 from J, leaving 10 bases between them. Germline assignment: CDR1 SNHLY and CDR2 FYNNEI. As to time point: patch test 1, 2 weeks after DPC sensitization. This sample's treatment: therapeutic diphenylcyclopropenone sensitization with weekly scalp DPC. In this sample, this clonotype turned up a few times. No antigen is known for it. Each CDR3 protein is one row after TCRdb ran MiXCR on the RACE reads. The sample consists of 350,000 or so distinct CDR3 sequences, roughly 6.9% of them appearing once. Study-level results: Patch test score tracked positively with PT1 expanded TCR counts. With regard to DPC sensitization, TCRs above 1 in 1000 frequency did not change.

The rearrangement joins TRBV2 to TRBJ1-2; TRBD1 is a possible D gene (6 bases). This material consisted of whole blood, taken in connection with sensitization to the hapten diphenylcyclopropenone (DPC). This receptor was taken from a woman younger than 35 with alopecia areata. Some clones in this sample may be carry-over from other donors' samples. The CDR3 is CASSQDRANYGYTF. The CDR3 DNA is TGTGCCAGCAGTCAGGACAGAGCTAACTATGGCTACACCTTC.